Following are 16 T cell receptor beta chains from one sample sequenced in a study of blood T cell repertoires in COVID-19. TCRdb keeps only in-frame clones here, not all; method: immunoSEQ multiplex PCR. Of about 300,000 clones listed, over 75% are singletons. Material: peripheral blood. The receptors stem from a man between 18 and 29 years old with active or convalescent COVID-19.

The V and J genes are TRBV5-5 and TRBJ1-4; 7 nucleotides align to TRBD1. CDR3 length: 15 residues. Germline V gene lookup returns CDR1 SGHKS and CDR2 YYEKEE (reference sequence). V lost 4 bases, J lost 5 bases, and 8 bases stayed unmatched. The CDR3, as DNA: TGTGCCAGCAGCCGCCAACAGGGGTGGAATGAAAAACTGTTTTTT. This encodes CASSRQQGWNEKLFF.

As for this clone: An end of the junction does not agree with germline; a read error may underlie this. This chain links TRBV28 with TRBJ2-5; TRBD2 is a possible D gene (7 bases). Per germline, CDR1 MDHEN and CDR2 SYDVKM. The CDR3 has 14 amino acids. CDR3 nucleotide sequence: TGTGCCAGCAGTTTATCGGGGGGCCAAAAGACCCAGTACTTC. This codes for CASSLSGGQKTQYF.

The table lists this clone with a few counts. The chain carries TRBV11-2 and TRBJ1-3, with TRBD1 matching 8 bases. CDR1 and CDR2 from the germline V gene are SGHAT and FQNNGV. V lost 5 bases and J lost 8; bases outside the gene matches: 17. This CDR3 is 17 amino acids long. The CDR3 DNA follows: TGTGCCAGCAGCATCGCCCGGCCGGACAGGGTGGGCGACACCATATATTTT. Translating gives CASSIARPDRVGDTIYF. Full variable domain (missing parts from reference TRBV11-2 and TRBJ1-3): EAGVAQSPRYKIIEKRQSVAFWCNPISGHATLYWYQQILGQGPKLLIQFQNNGVVDDSQLPKDRFSAERLKGVDSTLKIQPAKLEDSAVYLCASSIARPDRVGDTIYFGEGSWLTVV.

This chain connects TRBV7-2 to TRBJ1-5; TRBD1 is a possible D gene (6 bases). V gave up 5 bases and J gave up 0 bases, with 14 bases separating them. Germline CDR1 SGHTA, CDR2 FQGNSA. The CDR3 spans 16 residues. CDR3 loop: CASSRPGDISNQPQHF. In DNA form, the CDR3 reads TGTGCCAGCAGCCGCCCCGGGGACATTAGCAATCAGCCCCAGCATTTT. The full variable domain, with the rest looked up from reference TRBV7-2 and TRBJ1-5, is GAGVSQSPSNKVTEKGKDVELRCDPISGHTALYWYRQSLGQGLEFLIYFQGNSAPDKSGLPSDRFSAERTGGSVSTLTIQRTQQEDSAVYLCASSRPGDISNQPQHFGDGTRLSIL.

The chain joins TRBV6-5 to TRBJ1-2, with D possibly TRBD1 on 5 matching bases. There are 13 residues in the CDR3. V shed 7 bases and J shed 4 bases, with 13 bases lying between them. In germline, CDR1 is MNHEY, CDR2 SVGAGI. The CDR3 region has the DNA TGTGCCAGCACCCCTTTGGGGGGCTATGGCTACACCTTC. Protein sequence: CASTPLGGYGYTF.

This rearrangement joins TRBV11-2 to TRBJ1-3; the D is unclear. The CDR3 runs 16 residues. Germline CDR1 SGHAT, CDR2 FQNNGV. Trimming shortened V by 1 base and J by 0 bases, and 10 bases separated the two germline ends. The CDR3: CASSLGVPRSGNTIYF. CDR3 DNA sequence: TGTGCCAGCAGCTTAGGAGTTCCCCGCTCTGGAAACACCATATATTTT.

The chain couples TRBV5-1 to TRBJ1-4, with TRBD1 as a possible D gene (6 bases). Germline assignment: CDR1 SGHRS and CDR2 YFSETQ. Trimming cost V 7 bases and J 7 bases, with 17 bases left between them. The CDR3 is 14 residues long. The CDR3 DNA follows: TGCGCCAGCTGCAGGGGAGAGAAGAGTGAAAAACTGTTTTTT. This translates into CASCRGEKSEKLFF.

The rearrangement joins TRBV7-2 to TRBJ1-5, with unresolved D. The ends were cut back, 1 base at V and 0 bases at J, with 10 bases in the middle. The CDR3 consists of 16 residues. Germline V gene data show CDR1 as SGHTA and CDR2 as FQGNSA. In nucleotides, the CDR3 is TGTGCCAGCAGCTTAGGGCCACCAAATAGCAATCAGCCCCAGCATTTT. Protein product: CASSLGPPNSNQPQHF.

The sample holds one count of this clone. The chain's CDR3 is CASSPRVYTDTQYF. In nucleotides, the CDR3 is TGTGCCAGCAGCCCGCGGGTCTACACAGATACGCAGTATTTT. The rearrangement links TRBV11-2 to TRBJ2-3, with D possibly TRBD2 on 5 matching bases. The CDR3 contains 14 residues. The ends were cut back, 5 bases at V and 2 bases at J, with 11 bases in the middle. Germline CDR1 and CDR2: SGHAT and FQNNGV.

This chain connects TRBV20-1 to TRBJ1-2; a possible D gene is TRBD1 (5 bases). The CDR3 contains 12 residues. Germline CDR1 and CDR2: DFQATT and SNEGSKA (reference sequence). Trimming removed 3 bases from V and 6 bases from J, with 11 bases in between. The CDR3 is CSASQGMDGYTF. The CDR3 DNA sequence: TGCAGTGCTAGTCAGGGAATGGATGGCTACACCTTC.

This rearrangement joins TRBV18 to TRBJ2-7; 9 bases are shared with TRBD1. The CDR3 runs 14 residues. Trimming at V came to 1 base and at J to 3 bases, leaving 1 base not matched to a gene. Germline V CDR1 and CDR2: KGHSH, LQKENI. CDR3 loop: CASSPRTGDYEQYF. The CDR3 nucleotides read TGTGCCAGCTCACCACGGACAGGGGACTACGAGCAGTACTTC.

This clone was found a few times. The chain employs TRBV10-2 and TRBJ1-1, with unresolved D. V lost 1 base and J 6 bases, leaving 6 bases between the germline ends. CDR3 length: 12 residues. Germline loops: CDR1 WSHSY, CDR2 SAAADI. In nucleotides, the CDR3 is TGCGCCAGCAGTGAGTGGCCTCCTGAAGCTTTCTTT. Its translation is CASSEWPPEAFF.

V and J are TRBV7-8 and TRBJ1-5; D is undetermined. With 4 bases removed from V and 4 bases from J, the gap between germline ends came to 11 bases. The CDR3 is made up of 14 amino acids. Germline CDR1 is SGHVS and CDR2 is FQNEAQ. The CDR3 DNA reads as TGTGCCAGCAGCTACAGTCGGGAAAATCAGCCCCAGCATTTT. This encodes CASSYSRENQPQHF.

This rearrangement joins TRBV6-5 to TRBJ1-6; 11 bases map to TRBD1. Germline CDR1 reads MNHEY; CDR2 reads SVGAGI. Losses at the gene ends were 2 bases for V and 9 bases for J; bases not matched to a gene: 6. CDR3 length: 16 residues. In nucleotides, the CDR3 is TGTGCCAGCAGTTACCGCGGGACAGGGGGGAGTTCACCCCTCCACTTT. As protein: CASSYRGTGGSSPLHF.

This clone was observed once. The chain joins TRBV6-5 to TRBJ2-5, with 8 bases fitting TRBD1. J was trimmed by 1 base and V by 6 bases; bases with no gene match: 7. Germline-derived CDR1 and CDR2 are MNHEY and SVGAGI. The CDR3 has 15 residues. Here the CDR3 reads CASRGQGASQETQYF. In DNA, the CDR3 is TGTGCCAGCAGGGGTCAGGGGGCCTCCCAAGAGACCCAGTACTTC.

The gene calls are TRBV5-1 and TRBJ1-1; 9 bases are shared with TRBD1. CDR1 and CDR2 (germline): SGHRS, YFSETQ. This CDR3 contains 13 residues. The J segment lost 0 bases and the V segment lost 7 bases, leaving 1 base of the junction unmatched. The CDR3 DNA is TGCGCCAGCGGACAGGGGATGAACACTGAAGCTTTCTTT. Its translation: CASGQGMNTEAFF.